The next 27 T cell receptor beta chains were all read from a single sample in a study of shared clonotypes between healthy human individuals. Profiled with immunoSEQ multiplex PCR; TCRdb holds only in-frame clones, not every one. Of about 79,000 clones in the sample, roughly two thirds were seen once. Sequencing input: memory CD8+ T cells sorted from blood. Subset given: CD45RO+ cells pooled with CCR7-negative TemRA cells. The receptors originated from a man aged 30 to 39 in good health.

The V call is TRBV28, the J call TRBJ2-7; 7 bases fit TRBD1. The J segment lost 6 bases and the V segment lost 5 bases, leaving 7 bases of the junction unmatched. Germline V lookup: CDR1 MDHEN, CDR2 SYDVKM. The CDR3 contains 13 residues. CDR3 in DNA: TGTGCCAGCAGTCCTCCCCGGGACAGCGAGCAGTACTTC. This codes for CASSPPRDSEQYF.

The CDR3 nucleotides read TGTGCCAGCAGCCAAGATGGTGTCAGCTCTGGGGCCAACGTCCTGACTTTC. It codes for CASSQDGVSSGANVLTF. The rearrangement joins TRBV7-2 to TRBJ2-6; no firm D call. CDR1 and CDR2 from the germline V gene are SGHTA and FQGNSA. Trimming removed 5 bases at V and 0 bases at J, with 14 bases between. The CDR3 spans 17 residues.

DNA of the CDR3: TGCGCCAGCAGCAGCGGACTAGCTACAGATACGCAGTATTTT. It is translated as CASSSGLATDTQYF. The chain links TRBV5-1 to TRBJ2-3; 8 bases map to TRBD2. The germline gives CDR1 SGHRS, CDR2 YFSETQ. The CDR3 totals 14 residues. Trimming at V came to 4 bases and at J to 3 bases, leaving 4 bases not matched to a gene.

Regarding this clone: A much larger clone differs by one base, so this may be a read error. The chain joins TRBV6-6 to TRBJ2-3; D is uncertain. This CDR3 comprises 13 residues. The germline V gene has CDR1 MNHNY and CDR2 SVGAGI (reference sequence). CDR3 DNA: TGTGCCGGCAGCCTCGAATACACAGATACGCAGTATTTT. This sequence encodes CAGSLEYTDTQYF.

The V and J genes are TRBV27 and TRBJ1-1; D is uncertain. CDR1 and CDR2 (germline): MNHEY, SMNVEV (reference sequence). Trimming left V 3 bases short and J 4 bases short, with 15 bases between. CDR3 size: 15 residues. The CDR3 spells CASSFASPKATEAFF. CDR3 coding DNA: TGTGCCAGCAGTTTTGCGAGCCCTAAGGCCACTGAAGCTTTCTTT.

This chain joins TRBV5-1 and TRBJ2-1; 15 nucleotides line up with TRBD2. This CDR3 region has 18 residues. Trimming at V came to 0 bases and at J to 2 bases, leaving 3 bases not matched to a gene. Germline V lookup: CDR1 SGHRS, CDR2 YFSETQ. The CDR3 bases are TGCGCCAGCAGCTTGGGCGGACTAGCGGGAGGGGCCTACAATGAGCAGTTCTTC. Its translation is CASSLGGLAGGAYNEQFF.

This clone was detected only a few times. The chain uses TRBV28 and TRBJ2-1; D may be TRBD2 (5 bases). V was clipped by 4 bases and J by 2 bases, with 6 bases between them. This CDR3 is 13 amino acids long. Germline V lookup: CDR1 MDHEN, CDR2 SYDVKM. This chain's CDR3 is CASSYGTYNEQFF. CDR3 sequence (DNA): TGTGCCAGCAGTTACGGGACCTACAATGAGCAGTTCTTC. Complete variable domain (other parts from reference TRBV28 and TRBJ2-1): DVKVTQSSRYLVKRTGEKVFLECVQDMDHENMFWYRQDPGLGLRLIYFSYDVKMKEKGDIPEGYSVSREKKERFSLILESASTNQTSMYLCASSYGTYNEQFFGPGTRLTVL.

The CDR3 here is CASSLEGGLGNEQFF. The CDR3 bases are TGTGCCAGCAGCTTAGAAGGGGGATTGGGTAATGAGCAGTTCTTC. V usage is TRBV13 and J usage is TRBJ2-1, with D perhaps TRBD1 (6 bases). CDR3 size: 15 residues. The germline V gene has CDR1 PRHDT and CDR2 FYEKMQ (reference sequence). V lost 1 base to trimming and J lost 7 bases, with 14 bases between them.

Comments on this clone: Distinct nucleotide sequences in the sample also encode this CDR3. CDR3 sequence: CAWRRGRRDTGELFF. DNA for the CDR3: TGTGCCTGGAGAAGAGGTAGACGGGACACCGGGGAGCTGTTTTTT. This rearrangement joins TRBV30 to TRBJ2-2; D uncertain. The CDR3 runs 15 residues. Germline CDR1 GTSNPN, CDR2 SVGIG (reference sequence). Trimming cost V 3 bases and J 3 bases, with 14 bases left between them.

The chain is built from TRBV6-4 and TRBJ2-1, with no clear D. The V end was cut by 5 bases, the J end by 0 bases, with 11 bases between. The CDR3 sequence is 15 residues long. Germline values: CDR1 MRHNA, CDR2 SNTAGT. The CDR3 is CASSKRGGSYNEQFF. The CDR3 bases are TGTGCCAGCAGTAAGAGAGGCGGCTCCTACAATGAGCAGTTCTTC.

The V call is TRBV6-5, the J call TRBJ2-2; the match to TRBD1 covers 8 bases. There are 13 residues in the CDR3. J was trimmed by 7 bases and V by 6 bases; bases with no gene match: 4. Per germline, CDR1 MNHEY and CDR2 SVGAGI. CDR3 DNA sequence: TGTGCCAGCAGCTTAACAGGGGGCGGGGAGCTGTTTTTT. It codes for CASSLTGGGELFF.

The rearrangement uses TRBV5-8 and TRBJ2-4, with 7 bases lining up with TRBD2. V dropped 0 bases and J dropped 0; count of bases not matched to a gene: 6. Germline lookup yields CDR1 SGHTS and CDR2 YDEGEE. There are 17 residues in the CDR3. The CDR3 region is CASSLASSGAAKNIQYF. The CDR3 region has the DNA TGTGCCAGCAGCTTGGCAAGCAGCGGGGCAGCCAAAAACATTCAGTACTTC.

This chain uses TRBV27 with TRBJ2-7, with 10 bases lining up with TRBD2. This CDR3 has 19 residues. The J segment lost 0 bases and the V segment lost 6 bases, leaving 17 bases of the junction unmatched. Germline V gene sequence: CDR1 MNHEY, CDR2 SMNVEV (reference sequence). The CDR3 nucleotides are TGTGCCAGCAGCCCACGCGCCGGGGCTAGCGGGAGCTTCTCCTACGAGCAGTACTTC. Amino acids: CASSPRAGASGSFSYEQYF.

CDR3 protein: CASSGKRQASGNTIYF. The CDR3 nucleotides are TGCGCCAGCAGCGGAAAGAGACAGGCCTCTGGAAACACCATATATTTT. The rearrangement joins TRBV10-2 to TRBJ1-3, with a possible D match to TRBD1 (6 bases). CDR3 length: 16 residues. Germline-derived CDR1 and CDR2 are WSHSY and SAAADI. V was cut by 6 bases and J by 0 bases, with 15 bases left in between.

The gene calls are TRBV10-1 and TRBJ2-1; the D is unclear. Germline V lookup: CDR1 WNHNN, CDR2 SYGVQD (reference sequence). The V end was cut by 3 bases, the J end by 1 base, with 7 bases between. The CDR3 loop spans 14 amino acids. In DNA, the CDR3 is TGCGCCAGCAGTGATCAGATTTCCTACAATGAGCAGTTCTTC. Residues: CASSDQISYNEQFF.

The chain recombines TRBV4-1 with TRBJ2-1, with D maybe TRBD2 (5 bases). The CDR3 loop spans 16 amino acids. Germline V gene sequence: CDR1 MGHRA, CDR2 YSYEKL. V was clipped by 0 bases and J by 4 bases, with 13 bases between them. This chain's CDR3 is CASSQDHGSVYNEQFF. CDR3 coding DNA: TGCGCCAGCAGCCAAGATCATGGTAGCGTATACAATGAGCAGTTCTTC.

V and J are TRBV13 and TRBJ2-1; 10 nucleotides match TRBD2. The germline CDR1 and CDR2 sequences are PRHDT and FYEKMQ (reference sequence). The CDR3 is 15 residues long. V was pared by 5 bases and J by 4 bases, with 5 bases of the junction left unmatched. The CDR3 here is CASSLSGRGYNEQFF. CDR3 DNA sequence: TGTGCCAGCAGCCTGAGCGGGAGGGGGTACAATGAGCAGTTCTTC.

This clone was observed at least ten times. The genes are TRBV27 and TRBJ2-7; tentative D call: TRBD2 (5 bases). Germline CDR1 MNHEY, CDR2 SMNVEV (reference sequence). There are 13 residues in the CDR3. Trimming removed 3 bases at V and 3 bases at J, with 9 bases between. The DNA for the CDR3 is TGTGCCAGCAGTTTCGGACTGAACTACGAGCAGTACTTC. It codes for CASSFGLNYEQYF.

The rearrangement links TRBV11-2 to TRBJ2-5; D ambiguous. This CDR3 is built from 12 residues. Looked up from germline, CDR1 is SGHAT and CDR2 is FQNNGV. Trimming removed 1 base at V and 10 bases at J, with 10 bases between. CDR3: CASSLAYSGQYF. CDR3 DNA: TGTGCCAGCAGCTTAGCGTACAGTGGCCAGTACTTC.

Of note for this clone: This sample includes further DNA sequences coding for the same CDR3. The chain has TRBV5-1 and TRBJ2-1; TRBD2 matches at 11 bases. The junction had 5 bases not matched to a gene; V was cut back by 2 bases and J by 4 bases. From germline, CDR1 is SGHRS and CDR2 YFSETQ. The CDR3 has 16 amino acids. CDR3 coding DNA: TGCGCCAGCAGCTTACTAGCGGGAGACGGATACAATGAGCAGTTCTTC. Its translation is CASSLLAGDGYNEQFF.

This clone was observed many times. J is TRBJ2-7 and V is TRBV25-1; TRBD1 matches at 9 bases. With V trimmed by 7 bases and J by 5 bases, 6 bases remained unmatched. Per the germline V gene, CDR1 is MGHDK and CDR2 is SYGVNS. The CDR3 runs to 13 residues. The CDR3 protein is CASTPGTGNEQYF. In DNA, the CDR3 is TGTGCCAGCACCCCCGGGACAGGGAACGAGCAGTACTTC.

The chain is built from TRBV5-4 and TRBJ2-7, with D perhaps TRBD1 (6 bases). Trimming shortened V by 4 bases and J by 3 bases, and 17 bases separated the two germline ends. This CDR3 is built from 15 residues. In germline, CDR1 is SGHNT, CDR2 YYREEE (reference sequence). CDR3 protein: CASSRAGTYNYEQYF. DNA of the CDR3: TGTGCCAGCAGCAGGGCCGGGACATACAACTACGAGCAGTACTTC.

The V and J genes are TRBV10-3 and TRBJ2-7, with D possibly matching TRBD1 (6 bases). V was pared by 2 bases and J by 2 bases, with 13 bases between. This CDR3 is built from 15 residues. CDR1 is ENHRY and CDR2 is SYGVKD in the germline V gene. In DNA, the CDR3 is TGTGCCATCAGTGAGAAGGGGGACACTACCTACGAGCAGTACTTC. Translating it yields CAISEKGDTTYEQYF.

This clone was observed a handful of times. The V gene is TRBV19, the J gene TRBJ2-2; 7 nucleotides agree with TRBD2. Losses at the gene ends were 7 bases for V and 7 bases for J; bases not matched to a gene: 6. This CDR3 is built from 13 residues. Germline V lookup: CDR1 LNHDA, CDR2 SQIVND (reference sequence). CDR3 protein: CASIAGAVGELFF. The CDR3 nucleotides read TGTGCCAGTATCGCGGGAGCGGTCGGGGAGCTGTTTTTT.

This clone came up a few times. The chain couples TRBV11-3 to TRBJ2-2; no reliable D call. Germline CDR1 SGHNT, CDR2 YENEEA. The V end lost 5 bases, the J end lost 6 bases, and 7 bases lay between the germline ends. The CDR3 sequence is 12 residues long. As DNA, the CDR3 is TGTGCCAGCAGCCCCCTTTCCGGGGAGCTGTTTTTT. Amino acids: CASSPLSGELFF.

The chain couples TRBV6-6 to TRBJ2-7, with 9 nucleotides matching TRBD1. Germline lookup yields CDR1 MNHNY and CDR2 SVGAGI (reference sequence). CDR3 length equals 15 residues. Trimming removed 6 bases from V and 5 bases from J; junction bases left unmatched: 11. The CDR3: CASSPPGQGDHEQYF. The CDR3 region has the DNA TGTGCCAGCAGCCCACCGGGACAGGGTGACCACGAGCAGTACTTC.

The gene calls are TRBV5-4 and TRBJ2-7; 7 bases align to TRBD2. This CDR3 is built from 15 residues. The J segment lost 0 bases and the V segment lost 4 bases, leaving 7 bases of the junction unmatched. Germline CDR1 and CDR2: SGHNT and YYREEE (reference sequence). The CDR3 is CASSPGGSFSYEQYF. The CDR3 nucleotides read TGTGCCAGCAGCCCGGGAGGTAGTTTCTCCTACGAGCAGTACTTC.